This TCR beta chain is from a study of CD8+ T cells in alopecia areata. Study context: Each day, treated patients took oral tofacitinib twice, at 5 to 10 mg per dose. Tofacitinib ran for 6 to 18 months before 6 months off drug.

Peripheral blood, together with lesional scalp punch biopsies, was collected from alopecia areata patients. Study-wide points: The study found higher clonality in lesional than normal scalp, especially in alopecia totalis/universalis.

RNA was extracted and reverse transcribed into cDNA as the sequencing template. Libraries were prepared by immunoSEQ multiplex PCR; TCRdb keeps only in-frame clonotypes and omits some of them. The repertoire holds 140,000 to 150,000 clones, approximately 45% seen once, with roughly 6.8% in the top ten. A note on this clone: Antigen unknown.

The CDR3 is 15 residues long. The germline gives CDR1 SNHLY, CDR2 FYNNEI. V was shortened by 6 bases and J by 2 bases, with 16 bases between the two germline ends. The sequenced sample was CD4+ T cells sorted from blood. The clonotype comes from a human donor with alopecia areata. The chain couples TRBV2 to TRBJ1-1, with TRBD1 as a possible D gene (5 bases). CDR3 in amino acids: CASRDQEGTNTEAFF. DNA for the CDR3: TGTGCCAGCAGGGACCAGGAGGGGACCAACACTGAAGCTTTCTTT.